This TCR beta chain was sequenced in a study of blood T cell repertoires in COVID-19. Study in general: T cells, B-cell-depleted T cells, or PBMCs provided the cDNA or gDNA that served as material.

The table lists this clone with a few counts. V shed 7 bases, J shed 7 bases, and the junction held 9 bases outside the gene matches. Germline-derived CDR1 and CDR2 are ENHRY and SYGVKD. This CDR3 spans 15 amino acids. The data were produced by immunoSEQ multiplex PCR, yet TCRdb's version contains in-frame clones alone and is incomplete. The table has hundreds of thousands of clones, just over 85% seen once. Sequences were obtained from peripheral blood. The receptor comes from a woman aged 25 to 45 with active or convalescent COVID-19. The chain recombines TRBV10-3 with TRBJ1-6; TRBD1 agrees at 8 bases. The CDR3 here is CAITPGGDSNSPLHF. Here the CDR3 DNA reads TGTGCCATCACTCCAGGGGGCGATTCGAATTCACCCCTCCACTTT.